This T cell receptor beta chain was identified during a study of blood T cell repertoires in COVID-19. The count of this clone is one. Trimming took 0 bases from V and 8 from J; bases not matched to a gene: 1. The germline V gene has CDR1 SGHNT and CDR2 YYREEE (reference sequence). The CDR3 totals 13 residues. Produced via immunoSEQ multiplex PCR; TCRdb's table is partial and in-frame only. Of about 140,000 clones listed, 75% to 85% are singletons. The origin of this receptor is an elderly woman with acute or convalescent COVID-19. This chain links TRBV5-4 with TRBJ1-4; 7 bases agree with TRBD1. Source material: peripheral blood. Here the CDR3 reads CASSLEQGEKLFF. The CDR3 DNA is TGTGCCAGCAGCTTGGAACAGGGGGAAAAACTGTTTTTT.